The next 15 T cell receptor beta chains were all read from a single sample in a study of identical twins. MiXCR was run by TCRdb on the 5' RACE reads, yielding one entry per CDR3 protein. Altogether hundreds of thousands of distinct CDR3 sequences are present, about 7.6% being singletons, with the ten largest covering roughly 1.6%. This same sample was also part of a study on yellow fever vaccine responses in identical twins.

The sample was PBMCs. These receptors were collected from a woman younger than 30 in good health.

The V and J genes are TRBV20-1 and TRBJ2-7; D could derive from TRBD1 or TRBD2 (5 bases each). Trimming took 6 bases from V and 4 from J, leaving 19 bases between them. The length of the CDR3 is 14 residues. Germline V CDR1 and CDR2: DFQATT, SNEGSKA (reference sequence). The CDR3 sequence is CSAPRLGRSYEQYF. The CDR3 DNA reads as TGCAGTGCCCCACGACTGGGACGGAGTTACGAGCAGTACTTC.

DNA for the CDR3: TGCAGCGCCACATCGACAGGGCACACCGGGGAGCTGTTTTTT. The encoded protein is CSATSTGHTGELFF. This chain joins TRBV29-1 and TRBJ2-2; 7 bases are a match to TRBD1. Germline lookup yields CDR1 SQVTM and CDR2 ANQGSEA. Germline trimming cut 7 bases from V and 3 bases from J; bases unmatched to any gene: 8. The CDR3 covers 14 residues.

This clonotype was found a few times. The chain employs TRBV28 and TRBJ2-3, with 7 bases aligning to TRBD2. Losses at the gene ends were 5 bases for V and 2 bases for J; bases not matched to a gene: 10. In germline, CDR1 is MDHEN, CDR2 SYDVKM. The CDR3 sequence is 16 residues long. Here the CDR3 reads CASSKRTGLTTDTQYF. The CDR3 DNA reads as TGTGCCAGCAGTAAACGTACGGGACTAACCACAGATACGCAGTATTTT.

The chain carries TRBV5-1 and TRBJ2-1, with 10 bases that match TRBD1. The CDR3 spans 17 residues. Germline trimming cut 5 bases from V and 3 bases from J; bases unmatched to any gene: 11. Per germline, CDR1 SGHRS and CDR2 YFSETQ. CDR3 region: CASSQGLGTGVYNEQFF. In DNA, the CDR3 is TGCGCCAGCAGTCAGGGGCTTGGGACAGGGGTCTACAATGAGCAGTTCTTC.

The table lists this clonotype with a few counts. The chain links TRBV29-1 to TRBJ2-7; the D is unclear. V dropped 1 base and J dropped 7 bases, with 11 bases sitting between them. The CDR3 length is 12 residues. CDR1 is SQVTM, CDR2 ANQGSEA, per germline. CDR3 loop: CSVEGGRLEQYV. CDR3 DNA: TGCAGCGTTGAAGGAGGCAGGCTGGAGCAGTACGTC.

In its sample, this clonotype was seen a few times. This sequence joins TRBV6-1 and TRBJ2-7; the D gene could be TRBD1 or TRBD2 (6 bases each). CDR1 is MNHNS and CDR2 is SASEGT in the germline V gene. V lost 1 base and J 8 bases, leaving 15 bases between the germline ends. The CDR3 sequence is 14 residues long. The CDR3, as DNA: TGTGCCAGCAGTGAAGTGGGGGCCACTAGCCAGCAGTACTTC. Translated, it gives CASSEVGATSQQYF.

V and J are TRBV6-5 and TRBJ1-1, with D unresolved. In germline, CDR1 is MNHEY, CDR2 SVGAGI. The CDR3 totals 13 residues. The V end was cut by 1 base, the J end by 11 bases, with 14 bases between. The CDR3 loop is CASSYYRVGDAFF. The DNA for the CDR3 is TGTGCCAGCAGTTACTATAGGGTTGGCGACGCTTTCTTT.

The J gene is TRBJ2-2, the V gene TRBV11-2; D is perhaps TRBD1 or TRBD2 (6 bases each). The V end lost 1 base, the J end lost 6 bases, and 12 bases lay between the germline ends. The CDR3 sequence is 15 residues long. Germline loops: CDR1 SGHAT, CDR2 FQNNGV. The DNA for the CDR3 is TGTGCCAGCAGCTTAGCCCCCGGGGGCCCCGGGGAGCTGTTTTTT. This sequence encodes CASSLAPGGPGELFF.

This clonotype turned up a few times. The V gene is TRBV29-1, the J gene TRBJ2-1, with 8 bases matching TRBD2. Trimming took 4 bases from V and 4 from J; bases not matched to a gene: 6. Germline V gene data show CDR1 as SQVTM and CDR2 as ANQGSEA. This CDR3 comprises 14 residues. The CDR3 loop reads CSVVTSGNYNEQFF. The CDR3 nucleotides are TGCAGCGTTGTTACTAGCGGCAATTACAATGAGCAGTTCTTC.

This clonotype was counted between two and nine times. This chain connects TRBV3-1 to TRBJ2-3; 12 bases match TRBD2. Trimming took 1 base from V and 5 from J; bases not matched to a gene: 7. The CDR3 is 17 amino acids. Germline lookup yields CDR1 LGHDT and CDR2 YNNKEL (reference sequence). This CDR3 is CASSQGLAGVGRDTQYF. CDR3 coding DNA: TGTGCCAGCAGCCAAGGACTAGCGGGGGTCGGGAGAGATACGCAGTATTTT.

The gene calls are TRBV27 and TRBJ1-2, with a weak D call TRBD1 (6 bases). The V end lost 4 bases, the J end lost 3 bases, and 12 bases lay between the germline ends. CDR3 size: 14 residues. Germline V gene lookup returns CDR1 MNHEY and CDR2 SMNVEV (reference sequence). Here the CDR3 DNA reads TGTGCCAGCAGTTCCTGGGGGGCGGACTATGGCTACACCTTC. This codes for CASSSWGADYGYTF.

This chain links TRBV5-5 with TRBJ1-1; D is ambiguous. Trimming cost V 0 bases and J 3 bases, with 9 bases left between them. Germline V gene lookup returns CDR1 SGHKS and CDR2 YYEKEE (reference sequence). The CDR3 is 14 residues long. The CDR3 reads CASSLVKGHTEAFF. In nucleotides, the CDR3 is TGTGCCAGCAGCTTGGTAAAGGGCCACACTGAAGCTTTCTTT.

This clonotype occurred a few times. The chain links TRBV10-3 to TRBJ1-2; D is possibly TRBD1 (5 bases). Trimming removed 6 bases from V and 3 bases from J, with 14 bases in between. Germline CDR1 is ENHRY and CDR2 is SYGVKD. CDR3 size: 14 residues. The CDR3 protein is CAISGRQKDYGYTF. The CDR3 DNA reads TGTGCCATCAGCGGGAGACAGAAAGACTATGGCTACACCTTC.

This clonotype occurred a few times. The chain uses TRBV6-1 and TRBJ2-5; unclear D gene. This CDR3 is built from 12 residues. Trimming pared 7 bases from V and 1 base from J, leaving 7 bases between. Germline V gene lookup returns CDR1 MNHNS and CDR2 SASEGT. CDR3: CASIWGQETQYF. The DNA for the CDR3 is TGTGCCAGCATCTGGGGCCAAGAGACCCAGTACTTC.

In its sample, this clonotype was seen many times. The CDR3 region has the DNA TGCAGCGGTGGACAGGGCACGTACGAGCAGTACTTC. This translates into CSGGQGTYEQYF. The gene calls are TRBV29-1 and TRBJ2-7, with 8 bases matching TRBD1. Germline lookup yields CDR1 SQVTM and CDR2 ANQGSEA. V shed 7 bases, J shed 4 bases, and the junction held 6 bases outside the gene matches. CDR3 length equals 12 residues.